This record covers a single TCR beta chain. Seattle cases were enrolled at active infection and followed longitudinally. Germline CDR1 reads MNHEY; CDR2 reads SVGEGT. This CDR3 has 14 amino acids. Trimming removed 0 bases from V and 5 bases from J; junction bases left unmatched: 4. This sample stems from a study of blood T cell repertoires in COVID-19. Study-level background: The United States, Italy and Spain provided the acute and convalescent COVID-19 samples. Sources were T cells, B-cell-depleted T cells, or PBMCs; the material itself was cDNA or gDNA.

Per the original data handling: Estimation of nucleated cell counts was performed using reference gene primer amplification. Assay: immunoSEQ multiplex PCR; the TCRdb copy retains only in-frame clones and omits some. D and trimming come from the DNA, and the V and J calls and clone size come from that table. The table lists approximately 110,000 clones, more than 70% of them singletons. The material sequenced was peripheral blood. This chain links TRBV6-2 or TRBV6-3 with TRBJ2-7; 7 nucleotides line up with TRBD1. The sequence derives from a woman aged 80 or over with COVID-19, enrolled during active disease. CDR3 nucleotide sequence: TGTGCCAGCAGTTACTCGGAACAGGGGAACGAGCAGTACTTC. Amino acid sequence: CASSYSEQGNEQYF.